These 25 T cell receptor beta chains were all obtained from the same sample, sequenced in a study of blood T cells in healthy people across ages. Combining a sample-barcoded 5' primer with a J-beta primer mix, a second PCR ran for roughly 6 to 12 cycles. Each CDR3 protein is one row after TCRdb ran MiXCR on the 5' RACE reads. Here the sample spans over 1,500,000 distinct CDR3 sequences, around half being singletons. The material sequenced was blood. The receptors were gathered from a woman between 35 and 50 years old in good health.

The chain couples TRBV28 to TRBJ1-2, with D unresolved. This CDR3 has 14 residues. Germline-derived CDR1 and CDR2 are MDHEN and SYDVKM. Trimming pared 5 bases from V and 6 bases from J, leaving 16 bases between. CDR3 nucleotide sequence: TGTGCCAGCAGTACCCCATCCGGGGTCAATGGCTACACCTTC. Translation: CASSTPSGVNGYTF.

The rearrangement joins TRBV5-1 to TRBJ2-4, with TRBD1 matching over 7 bases. Looked up from germline, CDR1 is SGHRS and CDR2 is YFSETQ. After removal of 5 bases from V and 0 bases from J, the junction contained 14 bases not matched to a gene. The CDR3 covers 18 residues. The DNA for the CDR3 is TGCGCCAGCAGTTTCCAGCCCCGGGACAGAGTAGCCAAAAACATTCAGTACTTC. As protein: CASSFQPRDRVAKNIQYF.

The CDR3 DNA is TGTGCCAGCAGTTTATCGAAGGGAGGGCAAGAGACCCAGTACTTC. Amino acid sequence: CASSLSKGGQETQYF. V gene TRBV27 combines with J gene TRBJ2-5; 7 bases align to TRBD2. Losses at the gene ends were 0 bases for V and 2 bases for J; bases not matched to a gene: 3. Germline V gives CDR1 MNHEY, CDR2 SMNVEV (reference sequence). The CDR3 loop spans 15 amino acids.

This clonotype was detected a few times. The V and J genes are TRBV20-1 and TRBJ1-2; D gene ambiguous. Germline-derived CDR1 and CDR2 are DFQATT and SNEGSKA (reference sequence). Trimming cost V 7 bases and J 2 bases, with 11 bases left between them. The CDR3 runs 12 residues. This CDR3 reads CSGGGRNYGYTF. CDR3 in DNA: TGCAGTGGAGGCGGTCGGAACTATGGCTACACCTTC.

The chain links TRBV9 to TRBJ2-3; TRBD1 matches at 7 bases. The CDR3 consists of 14 residues. Trimming removed 3 bases from V and 7 bases from J; junction bases left unmatched: 8. Germline V CDR1 and CDR2: SGDLS, YYNGEE. The CDR3 spells CASSDRQGANTQYF. The CDR3 DNA is TGTGCCAGCAGCGACCGACAGGGTGCGAATACGCAGTATTTT.

Worth noting for this clonotype: Mismatch with germline at one junction end may stem from a read error. The CDR3 coding sequence is TGCGCCAGCAGCCCGGGACAGGGTAATTCACCCTTCCACTTT. Amino acid sequence: CASSPGQGNSPFHF. The chain combines TRBV5-1 with TRBJ1-6; 9 bases agree with TRBD1. CDR3 size: 14 residues. The V gene's germline CDR1 is SGHRS and CDR2 YFSETQ.

This clonotype appeared a single time. The genes are TRBV20-1 and TRBJ2-7; a weak D match, TRBD1 (5 bases). The CDR3 totals 13 residues. Germline CDR1 is DFQATT and CDR2 is SNEGSKA (reference sequence). Deletions cut 0 bases from V and 2 bases from J, with 8 bases between. The CDR3 reads CSARDRATYEQYF. DNA for the CDR3: TGCAGTGCTAGAGACAGGGCAACCTACGAGCAGTACTTC.

This clonotype showed up just a few times. The rearrangement joins TRBV5-1 to TRBJ2-3, with a weak D call TRBD1 (8 bases). V dropped 0 bases and J dropped 5 bases, with 16 bases sitting between them. This CDR3 region has 16 residues. CDR1 and CDR2 from the germline V gene are SGHRS and YFSETQ. The CDR3 nucleotides read TGCGCCAGCAGCTTGGGACAGGGGAGGGGGAGAGATACGCAGTATTTT. It is translated as CASSLGQGRGRDTQYF.

The rearrangement links TRBV27 to TRBJ2-3, with 8 nucleotides matching TRBD1. V gave up 4 bases and J gave up 3 bases; unmatched junction bases: 3. The V gene's germline CDR1 is MNHEY and CDR2 SMNVEV (reference sequence). The CDR3 consists of 14 residues. The CDR3 loop is CASSWGQATDTQYF. As DNA, the CDR3 is TGTGCCAGCAGTTGGGGACAGGCAACAGATACGCAGTATTTT.

This rearrangement joins TRBV11-2 to TRBJ1-2, with 9 bases identical to TRBD1. Germline CDR1 and CDR2: SGHAT and FQNNGV. This CDR3 has 16 residues. Trimming took 7 bases from V and 2 from J; bases not matched to a gene: 11. CDR3 DNA: TGTGCCAGCAACCCGGGACAGGGTGGTTCCAACTATGGCTACACCTTC. Its protein is CASNPGQGGSNYGYTF. The full variable domain, in which reference TRBV11-2 and TRBJ1-2 provide the parts outside the CDR3, is EAGVAQSPRYKIIEKRQSVAFWCNPISGHATLYWYQQILGQGPKLLIQFQNNGVVDDSQLPKDRFSAERLKGVDSTLKIQPAKLEDSAVYLCASNPGQGGSNYGYTFGSGTRLTVV.

The chain employs TRBV12-3 or TRBV12-4 and TRBJ1-1; D remains unclear. The CDR3 totals 13 residues. The V end lost 10 bases, the J end lost 8 bases, and 20 bases lay between the germline ends. The CDR3 reads CAIHLNHRPEAFF. DNA of the CDR3: TGTGCCATCCATCTAAATCACAGACCAGAAGCTTTCTTT.

CDR3 in DNA: TGCAGTGCTACAGGTCGCAATCAGCCCCAGCATTTT. Translated: CSATGRNQPQHF. V usage is TRBV20-1 and J usage is TRBJ1-5; no definite D call. Germline CDR1 and CDR2: DFQATT and SNEGSKA (reference sequence). This CDR3 contains 12 residues. V lost 4 bases and J lost 2, with 6 bases in between.

In this sample, this clonotype turned up a few times. This chain uses TRBV6-2 or TRBV6-3 with TRBJ2-7, with TRBD1 matching 10 bases. This CDR3 comprises 17 residues. V gave up 4 bases and J gave up 3 bases; unmatched junction bases: 12. Germline CDR1 reads MNHEY; CDR2 reads SVGEGT. CDR3 loop: CASSSDRGPSGHYEQYF. CDR3 sequence (DNA): TGTGCCAGCAGTTCCGACAGGGGGCCCTCGGGGCACTACGAGCAGTACTTC.

The chain uses TRBV10-3 and TRBJ2-1; a weak D match, TRBD1 (5 bases). V lost 10 bases to trimming and J lost 9 bases, with 13 bases between them. This CDR3 comprises 11 residues. Germline CDR1 ENHRY, CDR2 SYGVKD. The CDR3 region is CATQGHGEQFF. In nucleotides, the CDR3 is TGTGCCACCCAGGGCCACGGTGAGCAGTTCTTC.

CDR3 coding DNA: TGCAGTGCTCCTAATCCGGGACAGGGACGTAGAGAGACCCAGTACTTC. It codes for CSAPNPGQGRRETQYF. V is TRBV20-1 and J is TRBJ2-5, with 9 bases fitting TRBD1. V shed 5 bases and J 4 bases; nucleotides not matched to a gene: 14. The CDR3 has 16 residues. Per germline, CDR1 DFQATT and CDR2 SNEGSKA (reference sequence).

This clonotype was found many times. This sequence joins TRBV10-3 and TRBJ2-5; 9 bases are a match to TRBD1. Per the germline V gene, CDR1 is ENHRY and CDR2 is SYGVKD. The V gene end was trimmed by 4 bases and the J gene end by 1 base; junction bases not matched to a gene: 7. The CDR3 sequence is 16 residues long. In nucleotides, the CDR3 is TGTGCCATCAGTGCGAGCCTGGGACAGGGCCAAGAGACCCAGTACTTC. Protein: CAISASLGQGQETQYF.

This clonotype was seen more than once but under ten times. V and J are TRBV4-1 and TRBJ1-4; 10 nucleotides line up with TRBD1. CDR3 size: 17 residues. The V gene's germline CDR1 is MGHRA and CDR2 YSYEKL. V was clipped by 0 bases and J by 6 bases; unmatched bases: 7. This chain's CDR3 is CASSQDSAGQGDEKLFF. The CDR3 bases are TGCGCCAGCAGCCAAGATTCGGCCGGACAGGGGGATGAAAAACTGTTTTTT.

This chain uses TRBV6-1 with TRBJ2-5; weak D call: TRBD2 (5 bases). The end of the DNA fits TRBJ2-7 better, so the J call may be wrong. The CDR3 has 13 amino acids. Per the germline V gene, CDR1 is MNHNS and CDR2 is SASEGT. The CDR3 DNA sequence: TGTGCCAGCAGTGAAATTCGGGGTTACGAGCAGTACTTC. Translated, it gives CASSEIRGYEQYF.

CDR3 loop: CASSYLAGGNNEQYF. As DNA, the CDR3 is TGTGCCAGCAGTTACTTAGCGGGGGGAAACAATGAGCAGTACTTC. V gene TRBV6-5 combines with J gene TRBJ2-5; 10 nucleotides line up with TRBD2. The CDR3 contains 15 residues. Germline V gene lookup returns CDR1 MNHEY and CDR2 SVGAGI. V gave up 1 base and J gave up 11 bases; unmatched junction bases: 10.

The chain uses TRBV5-1 and TRBJ2-2; 9 nucleotides line up with TRBD1. The CDR3 covers 16 residues. J was trimmed by 4 bases and V by 3 bases; bases with no gene match: 7. From germline, CDR1 is SGHRS and CDR2 YFSETQ. The CDR3 bases are TGCGCCAGCAGCTCCGGGACAGGGACGGGCACCGGGGAGCTGTTTTTT. Translation: CASSSGTGTGTGELFF.

The genes are TRBV7-9 and TRBJ1-2, with 8 nucleotides matching TRBD1. The CDR3 length is 14 residues. The J segment lost 5 bases and the V segment lost 4 bases, leaving 6 bases of the junction unmatched. The germline V gene has CDR1 SEHNR and CDR2 FQNEAQ (reference sequence). The CDR3 sequence: CASSSTWTGYGYTF. CDR3 bases: TGTGCCAGCAGCTCCACCTGGACAGGGTATGGCTACACCTTC.

The chain recombines TRBV5-1 with TRBJ2-1; the D is unclear. CDR3 length equals 15 residues. Trimming removed 0 bases at V and 7 bases at J, with 14 bases between. Germline lookup yields CDR1 SGHRS and CDR2 YFSETQ. CDR3 nucleotides: TGCGCCAGCAGCTTGGCGGCGGCGACGGCTAATGAGCAGTTCTTC. Protein product: CASSLAAATANEQFF.

The chain combines TRBV29-1 with TRBJ1-5, with TRBD1 matching 7 bases. The CDR3 spans 13 residues. Per the germline V gene, CDR1 is SQVTM and CDR2 is ANQGSEA. Trimming took 6 bases from V and 0 from J; bases not matched to a gene: 2. This chain's CDR3 is CSVGQNSNQPQHF. The DNA of the CDR3 is TGCAGCGTGGGACAGAATAGCAATCAGCCCCAGCATTTT.

The V call is TRBV4-2, the J call TRBJ2-4; D unclear. Judging by the DNA end, TRBJ2-7 fits better; the J call may be wrong. The CDR3 totals 15 residues. Germline assignment: CDR1 LGHNA and CDR2 YNFKEQ. CDR3 in amino acids: CASSHLPSGPYEQYF. CDR3 sequence (DNA): TGTGCCAGCAGCCATCTTCCCAGTGGCCCCTACGAGCAGTACTTC.

Here the CDR3 DNA reads TGTGCCAGCAGTTTGGGCGCCCCGGGACAGTATTTT. Its protein product is CASSLGAPGQYF. The chain carries TRBV12-3 or TRBV12-4 and TRBJ2-3; tentatively, D is TRBD2 (5 bases). V lost 3 bases and J lost 12, with 13 bases in between. The CDR3 length is 12 residues.